These 3 T cell receptor beta chains share one sample of origin, sequenced in a study of a mutant IDH1 vaccine in newly diagnosed glioma. The time point is: week 23, last vaccination. The vaccine gave 300 ug of a 20-mer mutant IDH1 peptide subcutaneously per dose. Assay used: immunoSEQ multiplex PCR; TCRdb lists only in-frame clones, some missing. The profile shows about 77,000 clones, more than 80% of them singletons. Antigens for these TCRs are unknown. The specimen was PBMCs, collected from a glioma patient whose treatment included an IDH1 peptide vaccine. These receptors were obtained from a woman between 50 and 59 years old with glioma.

The rearrangement links TRBV7-9 to TRBJ2-1; 8 nucleotides match TRBD2. The CDR3 runs to 17 residues. Per germline, CDR1 SEHNR and CDR2 FQNEAQ (reference sequence). The V and J ends lost 4 bases and 0 bases, in that order; junction bases with no gene match: 8. The CDR3 is CASSSRTSRRSYNEQFF. CDR3 nucleotide sequence: TGTGCCAGCAGCTCGCGGACTAGCAGACGCTCCTACAATGAGCAGTTCTTC.

The rearrangement joins TRBV2 to TRBJ2-1; 10 bases match TRBD2. This CDR3 is built from 18 residues. Germline V gene sequence: CDR1 SNHLY, CDR2 FYNNEI. The V gene end was trimmed by 6 bases and the J gene end by 0 bases; junction bases not matched to a gene: 11. CDR3 amino acids: CASRAGTSDRSSYNEQFF. CDR3 nucleotides: TGTGCCAGCAGGGCCGGGACTAGCGACAGGAGCTCCTACAATGAGCAGTTCTTC.

This chain connects TRBV11-2 to TRBJ2-3; D call uncertain. Germline V lookup: CDR1 SGHAT, CDR2 FQNNGV. CDR3 length equals 14 residues. The ends were cut back, 1 base at V and 0 bases at J, with 5 bases in the middle. For the CDR3, the DNA is TGTGCCAGCAGCTTAGGTTGGAGCACAGATACGCAGTATTTT. It yields the protein CASSLGWSTDTQYF. Together with reference TRBV11-2 and TRBJ2-3, the CDR3 gives the full variable domain: EAGVAQSPRYKIIEKRQSVAFWCNPISGHATLYWYQQILGQGPKLLIQFQNNGVVDDSQLPKDRFSAERLKGVDSTLKIQPAKLEDSAVYLCASSLGWSTDTQYFGPGTRLTVL.